This TCR beta chain is drawn from a study of regulatory T cells in long-lasting Graves disease. General study points: Persistent Graves' patients had lower TCR diversity than newly diagnosed ones. Among persistent patients, a larger number of public clonotypes were shared (roughly 2,900) than among newly diagnosed patients (more than 850). Thyroid tissue went unexamined; only peripheral blood was analyzed.

Noted time point: newly diagnosed GD, antithyroid drugs for less than 3 months. The TCR library was made from RNA extracted from PBMCs. The authors drew approximately 9 milliliters of peripheral blood into EDTA tubes. Comment on this clonotype: As yet, its antigen is unknown.

The authors built TCR beta libraries using iRepertoire HTBI primers and Arm-PCR of CDR3 regions. TCRdb re-analysed the multiplex PCR reads in MiXCR, keeping a single row per CDR3 protein. The sample contains 400,000 to 450,000 distinct CDR3 sequences, just under 15% of which appear only once. Looked up from germline, CDR1 is LNHDA and CDR2 is SQIVND (reference sequence). This CDR3 contains 14 residues. The ends lost 6 bases at V and 5 bases at J; junction bases unmatched: 8. These data were also filed under a second study, of T cells in Graves' hyperthyroidism and ophthalmopathy.

Sample: peripheral blood mononuclear cells (PBMCs), taken at new diagnosis, from a patient treated with antithyroid drugs. This TCR was recovered from a woman aged 25 to 39 with Graves disease. The V call is TRBV19, the J call TRBJ2-5, with 8 bases lining up with TRBD1. In DNA, the CDR3 is TGTGCCAGTAGCGGACAGGGAAGTTTGGAGACCCAGTACTTC. Translating gives CASSGQGSLETQYF.